This T cell receptor beta chain was sequenced during a study of human versus mouse CDR3 diversity and MHC coevolution. The study's findings and limits: Human T cells underwent selection on roughly six different MHC II alleles.

Using immunoSEQ multiplex PCR, the repertoire was profiled, and TCRdb retains in-frame clones only, with some absent. The repertoire has about 60,000 clones, about 93% of them found once; the top ten carry 15% to 20%. This clone was counted a single time. No antigen is known for it. V lost 10 bases and J lost 7; bases outside the gene matches: 10. The CDR3 is 13 amino acids. The V gene's germline CDR1 is MNHNS and CDR2 SASEGT. This chain joins TRBV6-1 and TRBJ1-2, with 9 bases aligning to TRBD1. The TCR originated in a person between 55 and 69 years old in good health. Input material: naive CD4+ T cells from blood. Subset: CD45RO-negative CD62L-positive naive CD4 T cells. The CDR3 is CAIWSGQGIGYTF. CDR3 in DNA: TGTGCCATTTGGAGTGGACAGGGGATTGGCTACACCTTC.